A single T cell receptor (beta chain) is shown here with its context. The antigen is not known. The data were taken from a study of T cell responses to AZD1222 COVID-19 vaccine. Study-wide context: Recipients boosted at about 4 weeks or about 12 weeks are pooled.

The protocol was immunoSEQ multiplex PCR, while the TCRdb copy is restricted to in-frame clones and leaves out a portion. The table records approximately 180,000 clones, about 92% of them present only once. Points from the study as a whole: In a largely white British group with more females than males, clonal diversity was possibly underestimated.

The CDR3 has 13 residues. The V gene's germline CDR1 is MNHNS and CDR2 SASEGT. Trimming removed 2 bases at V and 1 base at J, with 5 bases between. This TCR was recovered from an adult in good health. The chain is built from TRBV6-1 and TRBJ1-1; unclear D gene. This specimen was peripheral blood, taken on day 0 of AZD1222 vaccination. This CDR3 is CASSETWNTEAFF. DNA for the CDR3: TGTGCCAGCAGTGAAACTTGGAACACTGAAGCTTTCTTT.